These T cell receptor beta chains were read from a single sample in a study of CD4+ T cells in melanoma. Here immunoSEQ multiplex PCR was the method, and the copy in TCRdb shows in-frame clones only, minus some. The table lists 3,500 to 4,500 clones, around 60% of them singletons, with 20% to 25% in the top ten. Sequencing was done on a sample of cells from a culture (not recorded whether cultured in vitro). Receptors originate from a human donor with melanoma. Each CDR3 is given with its conserved first and last residue. A D gene is named only where the DNA matches it firmly. The size of a clone is reported for some rows only, either as once, few or many, or as a class for expanded clones.

>TRBV27|-|-|11|TRBJ1-2
CASGRGNGYTF
TGTGCCAGCGGGAGGGGTAATGGCTACACCTTC
>TRBV9|-|-|15|TRBJ1-4
CASSGAVSTNEKLFF
TGTGCCAGCAGCGGTGCGGTATCAACTAATGAAAAACTGTTTTTT
>TRBV11-2|-|-|11|TRBJ1-2
CASSLTKSYTF
TGTGCCAGCAGCTTAACCAAAAGCTACACCTTC
>TRBV19|TRBD1|-|15|TRBJ1-5
CASSGTGGTNQPQHF
TGTGCCAGTAGCGGGACAGGGGGCACCAATCAGCCCCAGCATTTT
>TRBV14|-|once|16|TRBJ1-6
CASSQEGATYNSPLHF
TGTGCCAGCAGCCAAGAAGGGGCTACCTATAATTCACCCCTCCACTTT
>TRBV6-1|TRBD1|-|15|TRBJ1-2
CASSPDRGSNYGYTF
TGTGCCAGCAGTCCGGACAGGGGGTCTAACTATGGCTACACCTTC
>TRBV7-9|-|-|17|TRBJ1-1
CASSLGIGGVGYTEAFF
TGTGCCAGCAGCTTAGGGATCGGAGGAGTAGGGTACACTGAAGCTTTCTTT
>TRBV25-1|-|-|11|TRBJ2-3
CASSDLRTQYF
TGTGCCAGCAGTGACCTTCGGACGCAGTATTTT
>TRBV10-1|TRBD1|-|15|TRBJ2-7
CASSVDRGSSYEQYF
TGCGCCAGCAGTGTGGACAGGGGTAGCTCCTACGAGCAGTACTTC
>TRBV18|-|few|15|TRBJ1-4
CASSPPGLSNEKLFF
TGTGCCAGCTCACCACCGGGACTCAGTAATGAAAAACTGTTTTTT
>TRBV4-1|-|-|14|TRBJ2-7
CASSYTGGPYEQYF
TGCGCCAGCAGCTACACGGGGGGCCCCTACGAGCAGTACTTC
>TRBV6-5|-|-|14|TRBJ1-5
CASSYAAAGQPQHF
TGTGCCAGCAGTTACGCCGCCGCGGGCCAGCCCCAGCATTTT
>TRBV7-9|-|-|15|TRBJ1-1
CASSQRLQRNTEAFF
TGTGCCAGCAGCCAGAGACTACAGAGGAACACTGAAGCTTTCTTT
>TRBV4-1|-|few|15|TRBJ2-1
CASSQDPASRDEQFF
TGCGCCAGCAGCCAAGATCCGGCGTCAAGGGATGAGCAGTTCTTC
>TRBV6-6|-|-|12|TRBJ1-3
CASIGGWDTIYF
TGTGCCAGCATCGGAGGGTGGGACACCATATATTTT
>TRBV9|-|-|14|TRBJ2-7
CASSVAETPYEQYF
TGTGCCAGCAGCGTAGCAGAGACCCCCTACGAGCAGTACTTC
>TRBV5-1|TRBD1|-|13|TRBJ2-7
CASSWGQGGEQYF
TGCGCCAGCAGCTGGGGACAGGGAGGCGAGCAGTACTTC
>TRBV6-6|TRBD1|-|16|TRBJ1-5
CASGLGTGDSNQPQHF
TGTGCCAGCGGACTCGGGACAGGGGACAGCAATCAGCCCCAGCATTTT
>TRBV27|-|-|13|TRBJ1-1
CASSLRENTEAFF
TGTGCCAGCAGCCTCCGGGAGAACACTGAAGCTTTCTTT
>TRBV7-7|-|-|13|TRBJ2-2
CASSVTNTGELFF
TGTGCTAGCAGCGTAACGAACACCGGGGAGCTGTTTTTT
>TRBV27|-|-|11|TRBJ2-1
CASSTYNEQFF
TGTGCCAGCAGTACGTACAATGAGCAGTTCTTC
>TRBV5-1|-|-|16|TRBJ1-2
CASSLALPDINYGYTF
TGCGCCAGCAGCTTGGCCCTGCCGGATATTAACTATGGCTACACCTTC
>TRBV7-6|-|-|15|TRBJ1-1
CASSQSGDTTTEAFF
TGTGCCAGCAGCCAATCAGGGGACACCACCACTGAAGCTTTCTTT
>TRBV6-1|-|-|17|TRBJ1-6
CASSADPLSSYNSPLHF
TGTGCCAGCAGTGCGGACCCCTTAAGCTCCTATAATTCACCCCTCCACTTT
>TRBV5-6|TRBD2|once|17|TRBJ2-7
CASSLGGRGGTTYEQYF
TGTGCCAGCAGCTTGGGGGGTCGCGGGGGGACAACCTACGAGCAGTACTTC
>TRBV7-9|TRBD1|few|15|TRBJ1-1
CASRSDRGQGTEAFF
TGTGCCAGCAGATCCGACAGGGGGCAGGGCACTGAAGCTTTCTTT
>TRBV18|-|-|15|TRBJ2-3
CASSPPSRETDTQYF
TGTGCCAGCTCACCACCGAGCAGGGAAACAGATACGCAGTATTTT
>TRBV15|-|large|15|TRBJ1-5
CATSRVGMGNQPQHF
TGTGCCACCAGCAGAGTCGGGATGGGCAATCAGCCCCAGCATTTT
>TRBV5-4|-|-|15|TRBJ2-7
CASSLVGGRGYEQYF
TGTGCCAGCAGCTTGGTTGGGGGGCGCGGGTACGAGCAGTACTTC
>TRBV27|-|-|11|TRBJ2-1
CASSLYNEQFF
TGTGCCAGCAGCCTTTACAATGAGCAGTTCTTC
>TRBV5-1|-|-|14|TRBJ2-3
CASTIGDSTDTQYF
TGCGCCAGCACCATAGGGGACAGCACAGATACGCAGTATTTT
>TRBV19|TRBD1|-|13|TRBJ1-2
CASSITGDYGYTF
TGTGCCAGTAGTATAACAGGGGACTATGGCTACACCTTC
>TRBV6-5|-|-|16|TRBJ2-7
CASSYSTAGTPYEQYF
TGTGCCAGCAGTTACTCGACCGCAGGTACCCCCTACGAGCAGTACTTC
>TRBV14|TRBD1|large|18|TRBJ1-2
CASSPPRTGATVGYGYTF
TGTGCCAGCAGCCCCCCCCGGACAGGGGCCACCGTCGGCTATGGCTACACCTTC
>TRBV28|-|-|15|TRBJ1-2
CASSLHSTSPRGYTF
TGTGCCAGCAGTTTACACTCGACATCCCCCCGGGGCTACACCTTC
>TRBV2|-|-|10|TRBJ2-7
CASSDSSKYF
TGTGCCAGCAGTGACAGTTCTAAGTACTTC
>TRBV5-5|-|-|11|TRBJ1-1
CASSLGTEAFF
TGTGCCAGCAGCTTAGGGACTGAAGCTTTCTTT
>TRBV9|-|-|14|TRBJ2-1
CASSVRWERGEQFF
TGTGCCAGCAGCGTTAGATGGGAGCGAGGCGAGCAGTTCTTC
>TRBV7-2|TRBD1|-|14|TRBJ2-7
CASSLGQGAFEQYF
TGTGCCAGCAGCTTAGGGCAGGGGGCGTTCGAGCAGTACTTC